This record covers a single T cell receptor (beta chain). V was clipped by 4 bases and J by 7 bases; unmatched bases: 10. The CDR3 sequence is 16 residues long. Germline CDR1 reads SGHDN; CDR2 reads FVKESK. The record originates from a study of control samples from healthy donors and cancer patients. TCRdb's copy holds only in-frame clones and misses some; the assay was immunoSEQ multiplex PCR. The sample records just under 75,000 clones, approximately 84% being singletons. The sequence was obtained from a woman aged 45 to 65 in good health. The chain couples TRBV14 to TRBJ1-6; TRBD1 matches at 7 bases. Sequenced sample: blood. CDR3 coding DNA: TGTGCCAGCAGCCTTCTCTCGGGACAGTTGAATTCACCCCTCCACTTT. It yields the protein CASSLLSGQLNSPLHF.